These T cell receptor beta chains were read from a single sample in a study of PD-1 blockade in classical Hodgkin lymphoma. Some clones are missing from TCRdb's copy, which holds only in-frame ones; the method was immunoSEQ multiplex PCR. The repertoire has 20,000 to 30,000 clones, 70% to 80% of them found once; the top ten carry roughly 8%. The sample here was peripheral blood mononuclear cells (PBMCs), taken before the second cycle of nivolumab. These receptors were taken from a human donor with classical Hodgkin lymphoma. CDR3s include the opening cysteine and the closing phenylalanine or tryptophan. The D gene is left open where the match is weak. Rows may omit the clone size; those that give it use once, few, many or a size class.

J: TRBJ2-5
V: TRBV14
length: 12
size: .
D: .
CDR3: CASSQSQETQYF
DNA: TGTGCCAGCAGCCAATCCCAAGAGACCCAGTACTTC

J: TRBJ2-3
V: TRBV6-1
length: 15
size: .
D: TRBD2
CDR3: CASIPGLAGSDTQYF
DNA: TGTGCCAGCATCCCCGGACTAGCGGGATCAGATACGCAGTATTTT

J: TRBJ2-3
V: TRBV9
length: 16
size: .
D: TRBD2
CDR3: CASSVGLADITDTQYF
DNA: TGTGCCAGCAGCGTAGGGCTAGCGGATATCACAGATACGCAGTATTTT

J: TRBJ2-3
V: TRBV5-4
length: 16
size: .
D: .
CDR3: CASSLGPAQVGDTQYF
DNA: TGTGCCAGCAGCTTGGGGCCAGCTCAGGTCGGGGATACGCAGTATTTT

J: TRBJ2-1
V: TRBV29-1
length: 14
size: .
D: .
CDR3: CSVVVGNSYNEQFF
DNA: TGCAGCGTTGTGGTGGGGAACTCCTACAATGAGCAGTTCTTC

J: TRBJ1-4
V: TRBV30
length: 15
size: .
D: .
CDR3: CAWSGARGTYEKLFF
DNA: TGTGCCTGGAGTGGGGCACGGGGGACGTATGAAAAACTGTTTTTT

J: TRBJ1-2
V: TRBV5-1
length: 15
size: .
D: TRBD1
CDR3: CASRHPQGSPYGYTF
DNA: TGCGCCAGCAGACATCCACAGGGGAGTCCCTATGGCTACACCTTC

J: TRBJ2-7
V: TRBV28
length: 14
size: few
D: TRBD2
CDR3: CASSSGTSGSMQYF
DNA: TGTGCCAGCAGTTCCGGGACTAGCGGGAGTATGCAGTACTTC

J: TRBJ2-5
V: TRBV5-6
length: 14
size: .
D: .
CDR3: CASSQTGTQETQYF
DNA: TGTGCCAGCAGCCAAACAGGGACTCAAGAGACCCAGTACTTC

J: TRBJ1-5
V: TRBV4-2
length: 16
size: few
D: .
CDR3: CASSQTREFSNQPQHF
DNA: TGTGCCAGCAGCCAAACCAGGGAGTTCAGCAATCAGCCCCAGCATTTT

J: TRBJ2-1
V: TRBV5-4
length: 15
size: .
D: .
CDR3: CASSLTGDAYNEQFF
DNA: TGTGCCAGCAGCTTAACAGGTGACGCCTACAATGAGCAGTTCTTC

J: TRBJ2-7
V: TRBV5-1
length: 13
size: .
D: .
CDR3: CASSGDNPYEQYF
DNA: TGCGCCAGCAGCGGGGACAACCCCTACGAGCAGTACTTC

J: TRBJ2-7
V: TRBV19
length: 14
size: .
D: .
CDR3: CASSTLRASYEQYF
DNA: TGTGCCAGTAGTACCCTCCGGGCAAGCTACGAGCAGTACTTC

J: TRBJ2-1
V: TRBV7-8
length: 13
size: .
D: .
CDR3: CASSLEEGIRQFF
DNA: TGTGCCAGCAGCTTAGAGGAAGGGATACGGCAGTTCTTC

J: TRBJ2-5
V: TRBV6-5
length: 13
size: .
D: TRBD1
CDR3: CASSSDRDGTQYF
DNA: TGTGCCAGCAGTTCGGACAGGGACGGGACCCAGTACTTC

J: TRBJ2-7
V: TRBV19
length: 16
size: once
D: .
CDR3: CASSVLGGSGSYEQYF
DNA: TGTGCCAGTAGTGTTCTGGGGGGTTCTGGATCCTACGAGCAGTACTTC

J: TRBJ2-1
V: TRBV29-1
length: 12
size: .
D: TRBD1
CDR3: CSVGGQGNEQFF
DNA: TGCAGCGTTGGGGGACAGGGGAATGAGCAGTTCTTC

J: TRBJ2-7
V: TRBV25-1
length: 18
size: .
D: .
CDR3: CASSEYEPWGVRLYEQYF
DNA: TGTGCCAGCAGTGAATATGAGCCATGGGGGGTACGGTTGTACGAGCAGTACTTC

J: TRBJ1-3
V: TRBV2
length: 18
size: once
D: .
CDR3: CASSEFVLVGLSGNTIYF
DNA: TGTGCCAGCAGTGAATTCGTATTGGTGGGTCTTTCTGGAAACACCATATATTTT

J: TRBJ1-1
V: TRBV5-1
length: 13
size: .
D: TRBD1
CDR3: CASRFKRGQRAFF
DNA: TGCGCCAGCAGATTCAAAAGGGGGCAGCGGGCTTTCTTT

J: TRBJ1-5
V: TRBV11-3
length: 16
size: .
D: .
CDR3: CASSLMAQSVNQPQHF
DNA: TGTGCCAGCAGCTTAATGGCACAGTCGGTCAATCAGCCCCAGCATTTT

J: TRBJ1-5
V: TRBV19
length: 17
size: few
D: .
CDR3: CASTESSGYYSNQPQHF
DNA: TGTGCCAGTACTGAATCATCAGGGTACTATAGCAATCAGCCCCAGCATTTT

J: TRBJ1-1
V: TRBV5-4
length: 13
size: .
D: .
CDR3: CASTRQLNTEAFF
DNA: TGTGCCAGCACCCGACAGCTGAACACTGAAGCTTTCTTT

J: TRBJ2-3
V: TRBV7-9
length: 15
size: once
D: TRBD2
CDR3: CASSLSSGSTDTQYF
DNA: TGTGCCAGCAGCTTATCTAGCGGGAGCACAGATACGCAGTATTTT

J: TRBJ2-5
V: TRBV5-4
length: 15
size: .
D: .
CDR3: CASSRGRTNQETQYF
DNA: TGTGCCAGCAGTCGGGGACGGACCAACCAAGAGACCCAGTACTTC

J: TRBJ1-4
V: TRBV15
length: 15
size: .
D: .
CDR3: CATSRGTDGNEKLFF
DNA: TGTGCCACCAGCAGAGGGACCGATGGCAATGAAAAACTGTTTTTT

J: TRBJ2-1
V: TRBV10-3
length: 15
size: .
D: .
CDR3: CAISEVTGSYNEQFF
DNA: TGTGCCATCAGTGAAGTTACTGGGTCCTACAATGAGCAGTTCTTC

J: TRBJ2-1
V: TRBV5-1
length: 14
size: .
D: .
CDR3: CASSLISPYNEQFF
DNA: TGCGCCAGCAGCTTGATTAGCCCTTACAATGAGCAGTTCTTC

J: TRBJ1-3
V: TRBV25-1
length: 16
size: .
D: .
CDR3: CASSEFSGAEGNTIYF
DNA: TGTGCCAGCAGTGAATTTTCAGGGGCAGAAGGAAACACCATATATTTT

J: TRBJ2-5
V: TRBV29-1
length: 12
size: .
D: .
CDR3: CSAEWGKETQYF
DNA: TGCAGCGCTGAATGGGGAAAGGAGACCCAGTACTTC

J: TRBJ2-7
V: TRBV6-6
length: 12
size: .
D: .
CDR3: CASTESSYEQYF
DNA: TGTGCCAGCACGGAAAGCTCCTACGAGCAGTACTTC

J: TRBJ2-3
V: TRBV4-1
length: 16
size: .
D: .
CDR3: CASSRRGAEGGDTQYF
DNA: TGCGCCAGCAGCCGGAGAGGAGCGGAGGGTGGAGATACGCAGTATTTT

J: TRBJ2-1
V: TRBV4-1
length: 12
size: .
D: .
CDR3: CASSQDARVQFF
DNA: TGCGCCAGCAGCCAAGATGCCAGGGTGCAGTTCTTC

J: TRBJ1-1
V: TRBV7-6
length: 14
size: .
D: .
CDR3: CASSLAGTHNEAFF
DNA: TGTGCCAGCAGCTTAGCGGGGACACACAATGAAGCTTTCTTT

J: TRBJ2-5
V: TRBV19
length: 16
size: .
D: TRBD2
CDR3: CASSIRSGSRGETQYF
DNA: TGTGCCAGTAGTATCCGCAGCGGGAGTCGAGGAGAGACCCAGTACTTC

J: TRBJ2-1
V: TRBV30
length: 15
size: .
D: TRBD2
CDR3: CAWSREGLLYNEQFF
DNA: TGTGCCTGGAGTAGGGAGGGACTTTTATACAATGAGCAGTTCTTC

J: TRBJ2-1
V: TRBV6-1
length: 16
size: .
D: TRBD2
CDR3: CASSDNSGSLVNEQFF
DNA: TGTGCCAGCAGTGACAATAGCGGGAGTTTGGTCAATGAGCAGTTCTTC

J: TRBJ1-1
V: TRBV28
length: 16
size: .
D: .
CDR3: CASTSMIFGTNTEAFF
DNA: TGTGCCAGCACCTCAATGATATTCGGGACTAACACTGAAGCTTTCTTT

J: TRBJ2-2
V: TRBV2
length: 14
size: .
D: TRBD2
CDR3: CATTVWGGTGELFF
DNA: TGTGCCACCACAGTATGGGGGGGCACCGGGGAGCTGTTTTTT

J: TRBJ1-1
V: TRBV4-3
length: 13
size: .
D: .
CDR3: CASSLKLNTEAFF
DNA: TGCGCCAGCAGCCTAAAATTGAACACTGAAGCTTTCTTT

J: TRBJ1-4
V: TRBV6-5
length: 13
size: .
D: .
CDR3: CASRFDSSEKLFF
DNA: TGTGCCAGCAGATTCGACAGTAGTGAAAAACTGTTTTTT